In this sample, the clone carrying this TCR beta chain turned up many times. The target antigen is unknown. Regions amplified from RNA transcripts were the TCR beta CDR3 regions. The TCR CDR3 first-round RT-PCR relied on the HTBI primer set. A single record per CDR3 protein comes from TCRdb applying MiXCR to the multiplex PCR reads. Of more than 500,000 distinct CDR3 sequences in the sample, about 45% are singletons; the top ten hold 35% to 50%. There are 14 residues in the CDR3. CDR1 and CDR2 (germline): ENHRY, SYGVKD. Trimming took 7 bases from V and 11 from J, leaving 23 bases between them. These data come from a study of T cells in Graves' hyperthyroidism and ophthalmopathy. General study results and limits: It was a median about 6.5 months before onset that the model predicted ophthalmopathy.

Diagnoses used clinical symptoms, serum thyroxine and TRAb, thyroid ultrasound and orbital computed tomography. The rearrangement uses TRBV10-3 and TRBJ1-2; D is uncertain. The sequencing sample was made of peripheral blood or thyroid tissue (not recorded which). The sequence derives from an adult woman with Graves' disease, either hyperthyroidism or ophthalmopathy (not recorded which). The CDR3 is CAITEEYRTGRYTF. The CDR3 DNA reads TGTGCCATCACCGAGGAATATAGGACCGGTCGGTACACCTTC.